This T cell receptor beta chain is drawn from a study of blood T cell repertoires in COVID-19. During active infection, Seattle patients enrolled and were then monitored through disease. Profiled with immunoSEQ multiplex PCR; TCRdb holds only in-frame clones, not every one. The table has 300,000 to 450,000 clones, around 87% seen once. This TCR came from a woman aged 30 to 39 with COVID-19, enrolled during active disease. The sequencing input was peripheral blood.

The CDR3 here is CAISESPTSGIQDTQYF. DNA of the CDR3: TGTGCCATCAGTGAGTCTCCCACTAGCGGGATTCAAGATACGCAGTATTTT. The V gene is TRBV10-3, the J gene TRBJ2-3; 10 positions match TRBD2. J gave up 5 bases and V 0 bases, and 8 bases lay outside the gene matches. CDR1 ENHRY and CDR2 SYGVKD come from the germline V gene. This CDR3 contains 17 residues.